This TCR beta chain came from a study of blood T cell repertoires in COVID-19. Background on the study: From the United States, Italy and Spain came samples of acute and convalescent COVID-19. T cells, B-cell-depleted T cells, or PBMCs provided the cDNA or gDNA that served as material.

Methods used by the authors: It was from reference gene primer amplification that nucleated cell counts were estimated. Assay used: immunoSEQ multiplex PCR; TCRdb lists only in-frame clones, some missing. Clone size and the V and J calls come from that table; the DNA yielded D and trimming. The data contain 160,000 or so clones, 87% of them singletons. J gave up 5 bases and V 0 bases, and 5 bases lay outside the gene matches. Germline V gene data show CDR1 as SGHDT and CDR2 as YYEEEE. The length of the CDR3 is 15 residues. What was sequenced was peripheral blood. This TCR came from a woman aged 60 to 75 who had recovered from COVID-19. The chain has TRBV5-6 and TRBJ2-5, with 9 bases that match TRBD2. The CDR3: CASSLAAGGRETQYF. CDR3 DNA: TGTGCCAGCAGCTTGGCCGCGGGGGGGAGGGAGACCCAGTACTTC.